This T cell receptor beta chain was profiled in a study of regulatory T cells in long-lasting Graves disease. General study points: Persistent cases of Graves' showed reduced TCR diversity relative to newly diagnosed patients.

Described time point: newly diagnosed GD, antithyroid drugs for less than 3 months. Scientists built the TCR library using RNA that was extracted from PBMCs. This clonotype has a count of ten or more. The antigen is not known. Sequencing libraries for TCR beta were prepared with iRepertoire HTBI primers and Arm-PCR of CDR3 regions. Per the authors' pipeline: Identification of gene segments yielded around 64 TRBV and about 14 TRBJ across samples. TCRdb ran MiXCR on the multiplex PCR reads and lists one entry per CDR3 protein. The V and J calls reflect TCRdb's pipeline rather than the authors' work. The sample lists about 400,000 distinct CDR3 sequences; 15% were seen once. This same sample was also taken into another study, of T cells in Graves' hyperthyroidism and ophthalmopathy. Per that paper: First-round RT-PCR of the TCR CDR3 relied on the HTBI primer set.

Sample: peripheral blood mononuclear cells (PBMCs), taken at new diagnosis, from a patient treated with antithyroid drugs. The TCR originated in a woman aged 40 to 50 with Graves disease.

This chain's CDR3 is CASSKHREGELFF. Written as DNA, the CDR3 is TGTGCCAGCAGCAAACACAGGGAAGGGGAGCTGTTTTTT. The chain uses TRBV7-2 and TRBJ2-2; D is perhaps TRBD1 (6 bases). V gave up 5 bases and J gave up 8 bases, with 12 bases separating them. The germline CDR1 and CDR2 sequences are SGHTA and FQGNSA. The CDR3 extends over 13 amino acids.